Listed here is a single T cell receptor beta chain. This CDR3 comprises 11 residues. Trimming stripped 4 bases from V and 5 bases from J, with 6 bases between. Germline V gene lookup returns CDR1 SGDLS and CDR2 YYNGEE. The entry originates in a study of blood T cell repertoires in COVID-19. Some clones are missing from TCRdb's copy, which holds only in-frame ones; the method was immunoSEQ multiplex PCR. The profile shows under 80,000 clones, around three quarters of them singletons. The sequence derives from a human donor in a cohort sampled during active COVID-19. Source material: peripheral blood. The rearrangement links TRBV9 to TRBJ2-5; D is ambiguous. This CDR3 is CASSSGETQYF. CDR3 bases: TGTGCCAGCAGCTCTGGCGAGACCCAGTACTTC.